The 25 T cell receptor beta chains in this list originate from one sample, sequenced in a study of cytomegalovirus exposure and HLA in healthy donors. Primers for the PCR totalled 60 Vbeta and 13 Jbeta. The table came from immunoSEQ multiplex PCR; TCRdb's copy has only in-frame clones and leaves some out. This table has some 120,000 clones, around 85% appearing once. The specimen was PBMCs. These receptors came from a young man in good health and CMV-seropositive.

DNA for the CDR3: TGTGCCAGCAGCGGGACAGGGAGCACAGATACGCAGTATTTT. This codes for CASSGTGSTDTQYF. This chain connects TRBV9 to TRBJ2-3; 8 nucleotides align to TRBD1. This CDR3 has 14 residues. Germline loops: CDR1 SGDLS, CDR2 YYNGEE. V gave up 3 bases and J gave up 0 bases; unmatched junction bases: 0.

The chain links TRBV7-9 to TRBJ2-3; 11 bases align to TRBD2. Germline CDR1 and CDR2: SEHNR and FQNEAQ (reference sequence). The CDR3 consists of 17 residues. J gave up 4 bases and V 5 bases, and 11 bases lay outside the gene matches. The DNA of the CDR3 is TGTGCCAGCAGCACCACAACTCCGGGACTAGCGGCAGATACGCAGTATTTT. Protein: CASSTTTPGLAADTQYF.

This chain uses TRBV7-8 with TRBJ2-7, with 9 nucleotides matching TRBD1. The CDR3 covers 16 residues. The germline CDR1 and CDR2 sequences are SGHVS and FQNEAQ. The J segment lost 2 bases and the V segment lost 1 base, leaving 6 bases of the junction unmatched. CDR3 in DNA: TGTGCCAGCAGCTTAGGTCGGGACAGGGCTGCCTACGAGCAGTACTTC. This codes for CASSLGRDRAAYEQYF.

This chain uses TRBV5-1 with TRBJ2-2; 10 positions agree with TRBD1. This CDR3 has 14 residues. V was clipped by 7 bases and J by 7 bases; unmatched bases: 7. Germline CDR1 and CDR2: SGHRS and YFSETQ. DNA for the CDR3: TGCGCCAGCGCCTGGACAGGGGGGATCGGGGAGCTGTTTTTT. It specifies CASAWTGGIGELFF.

The V call is TRBV11-3, the J call TRBJ2-1, with D perhaps matching TRBD1 (5 bases). The CDR3 covers 18 residues. The ends were cut back, 7 bases at V and 0 bases at J, with 22 bases in the middle. CDR1 SGHNT and CDR2 YENEEA come from the germline V gene. CDR3 DNA sequence: TGTGCCAGCATCTCTCACAGCCCCAGGGCCCTCTCCTACAATGAGCAGTTCTTC. It codes for CASISHSPRALSYNEQFF.

Comments on this clone: One end of the junction is discordant with germline, which a read error may explain. The V call is TRBV19, the J call TRBJ2-5; 7 positions agree with TRBD2. Germline lookup yields CDR1 LNHDA and CDR2 SQIVND (reference sequence). CDR3 length: 16 residues. CDR3 protein: CASSIRAVAGQGTQYF. The CDR3 DNA is TGTGCCAGTAGTATCAGGGCGGTAGCGGGTCAAGGGACCCAGTACTTC.

The chain carries TRBV7-2 and TRBJ1-2; tentative D call: TRBD1 (5 bases). This CDR3 has 14 amino acids. V lost 1 base and J 1 base, leaving 7 bases between the germline ends. Germline V gives CDR1 SGHTA, CDR2 FQGNSA. As DNA, the CDR3 is TGTGCCAGCAGCTTAGTGGGGGGTAACTATGGCTACACCTTC. Amino acid sequence: CASSLVGGNYGYTF.

The chain employs TRBV5-5 and TRBJ1-1; maybe TRBD1 (5 bases). In germline, CDR1 is SGHKS, CDR2 YYEKEE (reference sequence). The length of the CDR3 is 15 residues. The V and J ends lost 0 bases and 2 bases respectively, with 11 bases between them. The CDR3 DNA reads as TGTGCCAGCAGCTTGGCCGGGGGGGGAAACACTGAAGCTTTCTTT. As protein: CASSLAGGGNTEAFF.

V usage is TRBV6-1 and J usage is TRBJ1-1; 8 bases map to TRBD1. This CDR3 comprises 14 residues. The V gene end was trimmed by 7 bases and the J gene end by 4 bases; junction bases not matched to a gene: 8. The germline V gene has CDR1 MNHNS and CDR2 SASEGT. The CDR3 sequence: CASNYGTGSTEAFF. CDR3 in DNA: TGTGCCAGCAATTACGGGACAGGATCCACTGAAGCTTTCTTT.

V and J are TRBV6-4 and TRBJ2-3; 9 nucleotides match TRBD1. V lost 2 bases and J lost 4; bases outside the gene matches: 19. Germline V gene data show CDR1 as MRHNA and CDR2 as SNTAGT. CDR3 size: 20 residues. The DNA of the CDR3 is TGTGCCAGCAGTGACCCAAGATCAACCAGTACGACAGGGGGACCAGATACGCAGTATTTT. This translates into CASSDPRSTSTTGGPDTQYF.

This CDR3 is CSVGGRANYMNTEAFF. The CDR3 nucleotides are TGCAGCGTTGGGGGGCGTGCGAACTACATGAACACTGAAGCTTTCTTT. The chain couples TRBV29-1 to TRBJ1-1; D possibly corresponds to TRBD1 (6 bases). Between the trimmed V and J ends, which lost 4 bases and 0 bases, there was a span of 18 bases. CDR3 length: 16 amino acids. The germline V gene has CDR1 SQVTM and CDR2 ANQGSEA.

The chain carries TRBV30 and TRBJ1-1, with D unclear. Germline values: CDR1 GTSNPN, CDR2 SVGIG (reference sequence). The CDR3 totals 13 residues. V dropped 2 bases and J dropped 5 bases, with 12 bases sitting between them. CDR3 sequence reads: CAWSSERRTEAFF. In DNA form, the CDR3 reads TGTGCCTGGAGTTCGGAGAGAAGGACTGAAGCTTTCTTT.

The genes are TRBV29-1 and TRBJ2-3; 7 positions match TRBD2. V trimming: 4 bases; J trimming: 2 bases; junction bases outside the gene matches: 12. The germline CDR1 and CDR2 sequences are SQVTM and ANQGSEA. This CDR3 has 16 amino acids. The CDR3 reads CSVVPNGGDYTDTQYF. CDR3 in DNA: TGCAGCGTTGTACCCAATGGGGGGGATTACACAGATACGCAGTATTTT.

This clone was recorded only once. The J gene is TRBJ2-2, the V gene TRBV19; 7 bases are shared with TRBD1. CDR1 is LNHDA and CDR2 is SQIVND in the germline V gene (reference sequence). The CDR3 runs to 14 residues. With 6 bases clipped from V and 4 bases from J, the junction kept 5 bases outside the gene matches. CDR3 region: CASRRDSGTGELFF. The CDR3 bases are TGTGCCAGTAGAAGGGACAGCGGCACCGGGGAGCTGTTTTTT.

In this sample, this clone turned up once. The chain couples TRBV30 to TRBJ1-1; D ambiguous. The CDR3 runs 13 residues. V was clipped by 3 bases and J by 1 base, with 9 bases between them. Germline CDR1 and CDR2: GTSNPN and SVGIG (reference sequence). The CDR3 sequence is CAWRLSPNTEAFF. In DNA form, the CDR3 reads TGTGCCTGGAGATTGTCTCCGAACACTGAAGCTTTCTTT.

This chain connects TRBV11-2 to TRBJ2-5, with 7 bases lining up with TRBD2. The V gene's germline CDR1 is SGHAT and CDR2 FQNNGV. CDR3 length: 14 amino acids. Trimming took 3 bases from V and 2 from J; bases not matched to a gene: 3. Here the CDR3 reads CASSFGGGQETQYF. CDR3 bases: TGTGCCAGCAGCTTTGGGGGGGGACAAGAGACCCAGTACTTC. Based on the CDR3 plus reference TRBV11-2 and TRBJ2-5, the full variable domain is EAGVAQSPRYKIIEKRQSVAFWCNPISGHATLYWYQQILGQGPKLLIQFQNNGVVDDSQLPKDRFSAERLKGVDSTLKIQPAKLEDSAVYLCASSFGGGQETQYFGPGTRLLVL.

This clone appeared once. This chain uses TRBV18 with TRBJ2-1, with 9 bases that match TRBD1. Germline V gene lookup returns CDR1 KGHSH and CDR2 LQKENI. The ends lost 3 bases at V and 4 bases at J; junction bases unmatched: 4. The CDR3 consists of 15 residues. The CDR3: CASSPPGQGYNEQFF. CDR3 sequence (DNA): TGTGCCAGCTCACCTCCGGGACAGGGATACAATGAGCAGTTCTTC. Full variable domain (remainder filled in from reference TRBV18 and TRBJ2-1): NAGVMQNPRHLVRRRGQEARLRCSPMKGHSHVYWYRQLPEEGLKFMVYLQKENIIDESGMPKERFSAEFPKEGPSILRIQQVVRGDSAAYFCASSPPGQGYNEQFFGPGTRLTVL.

The chain combines TRBV10-1 with TRBJ2-3; 10 positions agree with TRBD2. Germline assignment: CDR1 WNHNN and CDR2 SYGVQD (reference sequence). The CDR3 is made up of 21 amino acids. J gave up 2 bases and V 6 bases, and 23 bases lay outside the gene matches. Here the CDR3 DNA reads TGCGCCAGCAGGAACCCGGGGTGGACGGCGACTAGCGGGCGTACCACAGATACGCAGTATTTT. It yields the protein CASRNPGWTATSGRTTDTQYF.

V gene TRBV7-9 combines with J gene TRBJ2-1, with 8 bases aligning to TRBD2. Germline-derived CDR1 and CDR2 are SEHNR and FQNEAQ (reference sequence). The CDR3 consists of 14 residues. Trimming cost V 7 bases and J 8 bases; bases outside gene matches: 10. In DNA, the CDR3 is TGTGCCAGCAAGGAAAGCGGGAGTAGCGATGAGCAGTTCTTC. This translates into CASKESGSSDEQFF.

The chain recombines TRBV7-9 with TRBJ2-3; a weak D match, TRBD1 (6 bases). The CDR3 extends over 18 amino acids. Germline assignment: CDR1 SEHNR and CDR2 FQNEAQ (reference sequence). Deletions cut 4 bases from V and 7 bases from J, with 27 bases between. Here the CDR3 reads CASSYSVLGHQAIYTQYF. Written as DNA, the CDR3 is TGTGCCAGCAGCTACTCCGTTTTGGGACACCAGGCTATTTATACGCAGTATTTT.

The rearrangement joins TRBV6-1 to TRBJ2-3, with 8 positions matching TRBD1. The CDR3 runs to 18 residues. Germline lookup yields CDR1 MNHNS and CDR2 SASEGT. J lost 5 bases, V lost 2 bases, and 15 bases had no gene match. DNA for the CDR3: TGTGCCAGCAGTGAACGCCGATTCAGGGGGCTTCAGGTAGATACGCAGTATTTT. It specifies CASSERRFRGLQVDTQYF.

This clone has just a few counts. V usage is TRBV19 and J usage is TRBJ1-5; TRBD1 might be the D (5 bases). Germline V gene data show CDR1 as LNHDA and CDR2 as SQIVND (reference sequence). V was cut by 3 bases and J by 3 bases, with 18 bases left in between. CDR3 length: 17 amino acids. CDR3: CASSIGAVGWVNQPQHF. The DNA for the CDR3 is TGTGCCAGTAGTATTGGGGCAGTTGGTTGGGTCAATCAGCCCCAGCATTTT.

The chain carries TRBV7-8 and TRBJ1-2; a possible D gene is TRBD1 (6 bases). V gave up 2 bases and J gave up 0 bases, with 16 bases separating them. The CDR3 contains 17 residues. The germline gives CDR1 SGHVS, CDR2 FQNEAQ. CDR3 DNA: TGTGCCAGCAGCTTAATCCGAGGACAGAATACTAACTATGGCTACACCTTC. Its translation is CASSLIRGQNTNYGYTF.

This rearrangement joins TRBV7-9 to TRBJ1-2, with no clear D. CDR3 length equals 13 residues. The germline gives CDR1 SEHNR, CDR2 FQNEAQ (reference sequence). With 5 bases removed from V and 8 bases from J, the gap between germline ends came to 15 bases. CDR3 coding DNA: TGTGCCAGCAGCCGGGCTACGACGGGAGGCTACACCTTC. Translating it yields CASSRATTGGYTF.

In its sample, this clone was seen once. This rearrangement joins TRBV4-1 to TRBJ2-2; D is unresolved. Germline V gene sequence: CDR1 MGHRA, CDR2 YSYEKL. The V and J ends lost 4 bases and 4 bases respectively, with 10 bases between them. CDR3 length: 14 amino acids. CDR3 coding DNA: TGCGCCAGCAGCCCACCCTCGGGCACCGGGGAGCTGTTTTTT. Amino acids: CASSPPSGTGELFF.